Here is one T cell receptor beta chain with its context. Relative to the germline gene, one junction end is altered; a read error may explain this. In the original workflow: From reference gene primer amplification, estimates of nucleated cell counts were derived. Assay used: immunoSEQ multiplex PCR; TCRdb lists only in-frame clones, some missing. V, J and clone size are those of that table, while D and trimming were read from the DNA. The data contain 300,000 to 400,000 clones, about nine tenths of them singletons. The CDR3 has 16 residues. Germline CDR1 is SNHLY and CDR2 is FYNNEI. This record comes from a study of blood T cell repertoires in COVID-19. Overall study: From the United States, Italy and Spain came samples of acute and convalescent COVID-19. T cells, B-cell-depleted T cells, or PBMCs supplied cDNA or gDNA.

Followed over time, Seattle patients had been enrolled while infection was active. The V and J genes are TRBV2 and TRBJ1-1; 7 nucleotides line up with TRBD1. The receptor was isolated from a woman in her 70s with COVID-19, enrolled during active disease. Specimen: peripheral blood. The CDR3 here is CASREALTGKETRAFF. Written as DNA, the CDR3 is TGTGCCAGCAGAGAAGCACTGACAGGGAAGGAGACTAGAGCTTTCTTT.